The 21 T cell receptor beta chains in this list originate from one sample, sequenced in a study of blood T cells in healthy people across ages. Combining a sample-barcoded 5' primer with a J-beta primer mix, a second PCR ran for roughly 7 to 12 cycles. TCRdb called the 5' RACE reads again in MiXCR, with one record for every CDR3 protein. The sample contains about 1.4 million distinct CDR3 sequences, 55% to 75% of which appear only once. Sequencing input: blood. The receptors derive from a man aged 18 to 29 in good health.

The V gene is TRBV6-5, the J gene TRBJ1-2, with 7 bases lining up with TRBD1. The CDR3 loop spans 11 amino acids. CDR1 and CDR2 (germline): MNHEY, SVGAGI. Trimming at V came to 9 bases and at J to 7 bases, leaving 5 bases not matched to a gene. CDR3 sequence: CARDYRGGYTF. The CDR3 DNA sequence: TGTGCCAGGGATTACAGGGGTGGCTACACCTTC.

With respect to this clonotype: Germline and junction disagree at one end, which may indicate a read error. The chain is built from TRBV29-1 and TRBJ2-3, with 9 bases identical to TRBD1. This CDR3 region has 13 residues. CDR1 and CDR2 from the germline V gene are SQVTM and ANQGSEA. This chain's CDR3 is CSGRDRDTDTRYF. In nucleotides, the CDR3 is TGCAGCGGTAGGGACAGGGACACAGATACGCGGTATTTT.

The chain is built from TRBV20-1 and TRBJ2-7, with D unclear. The assigned J gene may be wrong: the sequence end matches TRBJ2-5 better. Germline loops: CDR1 DFQATT, CDR2 SNEGSKA (reference sequence). The CDR3 sequence is 13 residues long. This chain's CDR3 is CSARGGLLETQYF. Written as DNA, the CDR3 is TGCAGTGCTAGAGGCGGTCTTTTGGAGACCCAGTACTTC.

The J gene is TRBJ1-1, the V gene TRBV12-3 or TRBV12-4; no reliable D call. This CDR3 region has 15 residues. V was trimmed by 4 bases and J by 2 bases, leaving 14 bases between them. The CDR3 sequence: CASSSSPESNTEAFF. The CDR3 nucleotides read TGTGCCAGCAGTTCATCTCCGGAATCTAACACTGAAGCTTTCTTT.

This clonotype was observed a handful of times. The CDR3, as DNA: TGCGCCAGCAGCCAGGACAGGGATAACTACGAGCAGTACTTC. Its translation is CASSQDRDNYEQYF. The gene calls are TRBV4-3 and TRBJ2-7, with 8 nucleotides matching TRBD1. Germline-derived CDR1 and CDR2 are LGHNA and YSLEER. V shed 3 bases and J 3 bases; nucleotides not matched to a gene: 4. CDR3 length equals 14 residues.

The V gene is TRBV18, the J gene TRBJ1-2, with a weak D call TRBD1 (5 bases). The germline CDR1 and CDR2 sequences are KGHSH and LQKENI. Trimming took 3 bases from V and 0 from J, leaving 14 bases between them. This CDR3 has 16 residues. CDR3 loop: CASSPLRDPANYGYTF. CDR3 sequence (DNA): TGTGCCAGCTCACCGCTCCGGGACCCAGCTAACTATGGCTACACCTTC.

The chain links TRBV9 to TRBJ1-4; D gene uncertain. V was shortened by 0 bases and J by 4 bases, with 10 bases between the two germline ends. The CDR3 is 15 residues long. From germline, CDR1 is SGDLS and CDR2 YYNGEE. This CDR3 reads CASSVGAGVNEKLFF. The CDR3 coding sequence is TGTGCCAGCAGCGTAGGTGCCGGTGTTAATGAAAAACTGTTTTTT.

The chain employs TRBV5-5 and TRBJ1-6, with a tentative D call TRBD1 (5 bases). Germline CDR1 reads SGHKS; CDR2 reads YYEKEE (reference sequence). This CDR3 region has 15 residues. V was clipped by 0 bases and J by 9 bases, with 13 bases between them. CDR3 region: CASSLVATGGSPLHF. For the CDR3, the DNA is TGTGCCAGCAGCTTGGTAGCCACGGGGGGTTCACCCCTCCACTTT.

The rearrangement uses TRBV20-1 and TRBJ1-2; D might be TRBD1 (5 bases). CDR3 length equals 11 residues. Germline CDR1 is DFQATT and CDR2 is SNEGSKA (reference sequence). V shed 6 bases and J shed 7 bases, with 12 bases lying between them. CDR3 residues: CSAPEGTGYTF. The CDR3 DNA reads TGCAGTGCCCCGGAAGGGACTGGCTACACCTTC.

The chain employs TRBV7-2 and TRBJ1-4; 9 bases fit TRBD1. This CDR3 region has 16 residues. V lost 5 bases and J lost 10; bases outside the gene matches: 14. Germline CDR1 and CDR2: SGHTA and FQGNSA. The CDR3: CASSPTLDRGIGKLFF. CDR3 bases: TGTGCCAGCAGCCCTACCTTGGACAGGGGTATCGGAAAACTGTTTTTT.

This clonotype was picked up a small number of times. This sequence joins TRBV27 and TRBJ2-7; 7 bases are shared with TRBD1. The CDR3 is made up of 14 amino acids. V shed 5 bases and J 3 bases; nucleotides not matched to a gene: 7. Germline V gene data show CDR1 as MNHEY and CDR2 as SMNVEV (reference sequence). CDR3 amino acids: CASSPTGIGYEQYF. Here the CDR3 DNA reads TGTGCCAGCAGTCCGACAGGGATCGGCTACGAGCAGTACTTC.

V and J are TRBV6-5 and TRBJ2-3, with 13 bases identical to TRBD2. Germline-derived CDR1 and CDR2 are MNHEY and SVGAGI. Germline trimming cut 0 bases from V and 6 bases from J; bases unmatched to any gene: 9. The CDR3 contains 18 residues. The DNA of the CDR3 is TGTGCCAGCAGTTACTCGGGACTAGCGGGGCTAATATCGGATACGCAGTATTTT. Translation gives CASSYSGLAGLISDTQYF.

This clonotype has a handful of counts. The V gene is TRBV25-1, the J gene TRBJ2-2, with 7 bases identical to TRBD1. The J segment lost 6 bases and the V segment lost 6 bases, leaving 4 bases of the junction unmatched. Per the germline V gene, CDR1 is MGHDK and CDR2 is SYGVNS. The CDR3 consists of 13 residues. The CDR3 loop reads CASSSTGPGELFF. The DNA of the CDR3 is TGTGCCAGCAGCTCGACAGGGCCCGGGGAGCTGTTTTTT.

V gene TRBV7-2 combines with J gene TRBJ2-1, with 8 bases matching TRBD1. The V gene end was trimmed by 2 bases and the J gene end by 8 bases; junction bases not matched to a gene: 17. Germline V gene data show CDR1 as SGHTA and CDR2 as FQGNSA. This CDR3 comprises 18 residues. CDR3 sequence: CASSLLKGGQGTKYEQFF. As DNA, the CDR3 is TGTGCCAGCAGCTTATTAAAGGGTGGACAGGGAACAAAATATGAGCAGTTCTTC.

The genes are TRBV6-2 or TRBV6-3 and TRBJ2-7; 8 bases are shared with TRBD1. The CDR3 is 15 residues long. Germline assignment: CDR1 MNHEY and CDR2 SVGEGT. V was pared by 3 bases and J by 2 bases, with 6 bases of the junction left unmatched. The CDR3 reads CASSYQGALPYEQYF. DNA for the CDR3: TGTGCCAGCAGTTATCAGGGGGCGCTTCCCTACGAGCAGTACTTC.

The J gene is TRBJ2-7, the V gene TRBV20-1; 11 positions match TRBD1. This CDR3 contains 14 residues. After removal of 6 bases from V and 1 base from J, the junction contained 5 bases not matched to a gene. The germline V gene has CDR1 DFQATT and CDR2 SNEGSKA (reference sequence). In nucleotides, the CDR3 is TGCAGTGCGGACAGGGGGCGGATTTCCTACGAGCAGTACTTC. Its protein product is CSADRGRISYEQYF.

The chain employs TRBV27 and TRBJ1-6, with D tentatively TRBD1 (5 bases). The CDR3 covers 14 residues. The ends were cut back, 7 bases at V and 4 bases at J, with 11 bases in the middle. The germline V gene encodes CDR1 MNHEY and CDR2 SMNVEV (reference sequence). The CDR3 spells CASTAQGYNSPLHF. DNA for the CDR3: TGTGCCAGCACCGCCCAGGGATATAATTCACCCCTCCACTTT.

This clonotype was counted between two and nine times. The chain couples TRBV4-2 to TRBJ2-1; D not certain. Germline CDR1 LGHNA, CDR2 YNFKEQ. Trimming cost V 0 bases and J 10 bases, with 10 bases left between them. The CDR3 totals 13 residues. The CDR3 protein is CASSQDHLEEQFF. Written as DNA, the CDR3 is TGTGCCAGCAGCCAAGATCACCTCGAGGAGCAGTTCTTC.

This clonotype was observed a handful of times. This sequence joins TRBV6-6 and TRBJ2-1; D remains unclear. This CDR3 has 13 residues. The germline V gene encodes CDR1 MNHNY and CDR2 SVGAGI (reference sequence). The germline V and J ends were trimmed by 5 bases and 3 bases, with 8 bases remaining between them. CDR3 bases: TGTGCCAGCAGTAACACTTACTACAATGAGCAGTTCTTC. Protein sequence: CASSNTYYNEQFF.

The chain couples TRBV10-3 to TRBJ1-6; 7 bases align to TRBD1. The CDR3 consists of 15 residues. CDR1 is ENHRY and CDR2 is SYGVKD in the germline V gene. V was pared by 3 bases and J by 9 bases, with 8 bases of the junction left unmatched. CDR3: CAISDSTGLGSPLHF. Written as DNA, the CDR3 is TGTGCCATCAGTGACTCGACAGGGCTTGGTTCACCCCTCCACTTT.

J is TRBJ1-1 and V is TRBV6-1; D gene ambiguous. The CDR3 loop spans 12 amino acids. Germline CDR1 and CDR2: MNHNS and SASEGT. The ends were cut back, 8 bases at V and 5 bases at J, with 12 bases in the middle. The CDR3 region is CASGPGWTEAFF. In DNA, the CDR3 is TGTGCCAGCGGCCCTGGATGGACTGAAGCTTTCTTT.